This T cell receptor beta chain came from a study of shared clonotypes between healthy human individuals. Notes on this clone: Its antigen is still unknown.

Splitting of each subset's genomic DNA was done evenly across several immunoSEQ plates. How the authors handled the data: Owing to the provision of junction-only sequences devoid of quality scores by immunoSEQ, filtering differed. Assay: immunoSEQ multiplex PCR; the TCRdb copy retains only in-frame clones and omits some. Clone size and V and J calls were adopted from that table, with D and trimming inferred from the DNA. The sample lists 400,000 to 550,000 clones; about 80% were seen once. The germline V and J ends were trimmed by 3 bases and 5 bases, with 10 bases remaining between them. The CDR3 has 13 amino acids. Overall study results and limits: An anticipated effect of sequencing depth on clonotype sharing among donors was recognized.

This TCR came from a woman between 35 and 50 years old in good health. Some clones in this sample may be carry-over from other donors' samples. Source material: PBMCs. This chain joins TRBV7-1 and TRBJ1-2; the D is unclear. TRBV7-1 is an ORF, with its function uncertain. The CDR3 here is CASSSEGLYGYTF. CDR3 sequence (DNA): TGTGCCAGCAGCTCCGAGGGCCTGTATGGCTACACCTTC.